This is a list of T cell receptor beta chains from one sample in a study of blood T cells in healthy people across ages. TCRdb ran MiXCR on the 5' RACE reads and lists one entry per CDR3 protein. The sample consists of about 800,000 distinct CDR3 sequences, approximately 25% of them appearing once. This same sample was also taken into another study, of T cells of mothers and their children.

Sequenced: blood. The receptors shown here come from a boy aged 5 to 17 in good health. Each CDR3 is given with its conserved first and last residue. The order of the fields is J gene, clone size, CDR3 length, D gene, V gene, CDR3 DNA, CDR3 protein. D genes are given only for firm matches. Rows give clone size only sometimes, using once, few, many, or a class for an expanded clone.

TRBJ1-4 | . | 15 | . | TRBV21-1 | TGTGCCAGCAGCAATGAAAGGGGGCGTAATGAAAAACTGTTTTTT | CASSNERGRNEKLFF
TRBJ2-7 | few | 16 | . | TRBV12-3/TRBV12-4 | TGTGCCAGCAGTTTCGTGGCGGGGCGGAGATACTACGAGCAGTACTTC | CASSFVAGRRYYEQYF
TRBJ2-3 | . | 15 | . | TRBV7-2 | TGTGCCAGCAGCTTATTCATGGGGGGTGGAGATACGCAGTATTTT | CASSLFMGGGDTQYF
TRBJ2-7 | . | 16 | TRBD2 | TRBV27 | TGTGCCAGCAGTTTTGAGGGGGGACTAGCCGGCTACGAGCAGTACTTC | CASSFEGGLAGYEQYF
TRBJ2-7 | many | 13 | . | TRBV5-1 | TGCGCCAGCAGCTTGGGACACCCCTACGAGCAGTACTTC | CASSLGHPYEQYF
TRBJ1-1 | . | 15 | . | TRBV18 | TGTGCCAGCTCACCACCGGCATGGGGGGCCACTGAAGCTTTCTTT | CASSPPAWGATEAFF
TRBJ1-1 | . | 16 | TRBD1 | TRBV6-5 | TGTGCCAGCAGTTACACGACAGGGGCCTCCAGTACTGAAGCTTTCTTT | CASSYTTGASSTEAFF
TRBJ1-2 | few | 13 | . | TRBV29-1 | TGCAGCGTTGTGAACAACCCCATGGGAGGCTACACCTTC | CSVVNNPMGGYTF
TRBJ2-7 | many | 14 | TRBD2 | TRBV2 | TGTGCCAGCATAGTGAGTAGCGGGAGTTACGAGCAGTACTTC | CASIVSSGSYEQYF
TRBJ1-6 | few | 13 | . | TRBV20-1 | TGCAGTGCTAGAGTTAGGGGTTTCGCACCCCTCCACTTT | CSARVRGFAPLHF
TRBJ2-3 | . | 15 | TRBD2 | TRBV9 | TGTGCCAGCAGCCCCCCAGCGGGGGGGGCAGATACGCAGTATTTT | CASSPPAGGADTQYF
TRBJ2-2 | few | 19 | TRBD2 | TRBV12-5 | TGTGCTAGTGGTCCATCCTCCGGGAGCGGGAGGTTTCTCACCGGGGAGCTGTTTTTT | CASGPSSGSGRFLTGELFF
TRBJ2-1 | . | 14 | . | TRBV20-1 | TGCAGTGCTCCAGGGGTAGCGGCCTACAATGAGCAGTTCTTC | CSAPGVAAYNEQFF
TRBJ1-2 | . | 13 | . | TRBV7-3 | TGTGCCAGCAGCCCCGCCCGGGGGTTTGGCTACACCTTC | CASSPARGFGYTF
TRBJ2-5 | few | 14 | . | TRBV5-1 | TGCGCCAGCAGCTTGGTCCCAGGGGCAGAGACCCAGTACTTC | CASSLVPGAETQYF
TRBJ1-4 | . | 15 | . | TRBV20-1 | TGCAGTGCTAGAGCCGAGCCGGGGGGAAATGAAAAACTGTTTTTT | CSARAEPGGNEKLFF
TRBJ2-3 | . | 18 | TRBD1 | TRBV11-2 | TGTGCCAGCAGCTCACTCCTATTTTCGGGACAGGACACAGATACGCAGTATTTT | CASSSLLFSGQDTDTQYF
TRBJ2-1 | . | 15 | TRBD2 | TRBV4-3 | TGCGCCAGCAGCTATAGGGCGGGAGGGCTGAATGAGCAGTTCTTC | CASSYRAGGLNEQFF
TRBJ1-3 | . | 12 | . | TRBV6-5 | TGTGCCAGCAGTTACGGGGACGGTCGGATATATTTT | CASSYGDGRIYF
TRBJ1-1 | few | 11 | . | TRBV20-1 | TGCAGTGCTAGGATAACAGGGGAAGCTTTCTTT | CSARITGEAFF
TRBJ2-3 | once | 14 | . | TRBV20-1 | TGCAGTGCTAGAGTTGCCCTTATTAGGGATACGCAGTATTTT | CSARVALIRDTQYF
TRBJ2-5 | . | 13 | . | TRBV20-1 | TGCAGTCCTCTATTAGGACCCCAAGAGACCCAGTACTTC | CSPLLGPQETQYF
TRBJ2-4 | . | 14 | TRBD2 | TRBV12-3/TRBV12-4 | TGTGCCAGCAGTTCCCCGACAGGTGTAGCGGGGGTGTACTTC | CASSSPTGVAGVYF
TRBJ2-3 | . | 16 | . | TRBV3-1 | TGTGCCAGCAGCTTCGCTGGACTCGCGGGGACAGATACGCAGTATTTT | CASSFAGLAGTDTQYF
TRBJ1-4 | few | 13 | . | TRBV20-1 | TGCAGTGCTATGGACAGAACAAATGAAAAACTGTTTTTT | CSAMDRTNEKLFF
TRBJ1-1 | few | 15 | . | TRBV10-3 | TGTGCCATCAGTGAGTCGTTTTCAGTACAGGGCGGCGCTTTCTTT | CAISESFSVQGGAFF
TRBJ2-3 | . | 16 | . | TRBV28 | TGTGCCAGCAGTTTCCCCTACGGTAATTACACAGATACGCAGTATTTT | CASSFPYGNYTDTQYF
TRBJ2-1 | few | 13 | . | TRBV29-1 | TGCAGCGTTGAAGCCACTAACTACAATGAGCAGTTCTTC | CSVEATNYNEQFF
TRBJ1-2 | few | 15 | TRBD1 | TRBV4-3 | TGCGCCAGCAGCCGGGACAGGGAGCTTAACTATGGCTACACCTTC | CASSRDRELNYGYTF
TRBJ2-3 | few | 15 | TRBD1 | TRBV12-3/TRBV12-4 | TGTGCCAGCACAATCAACAGGGGGAACACAGATACGCAGTATTTT | CASTINRGNTDTQYF
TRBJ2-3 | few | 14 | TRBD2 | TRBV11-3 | TGTGCCAGCAGTCAAGCGGGAGTAGAGGATACGCAGTATTTT | CASSQAGVEDTQYF
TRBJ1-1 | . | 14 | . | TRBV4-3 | TGCGCCAGCAGAGTCACCGGGGGGAACACTGACGCTTTCTTT | CASRVTGGNTDAFF
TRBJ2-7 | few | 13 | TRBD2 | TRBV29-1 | TGCAGCGTTGAGCTAGCGGGAGTGCACGAGCAGTACTTC | CSVELAGVHEQYF
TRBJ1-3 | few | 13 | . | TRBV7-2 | TGTGCCAGCAGCCAGCGGGGCGGAAACACCATATATTTT | CASSQRGGNTIYF
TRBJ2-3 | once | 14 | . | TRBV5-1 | TGCGCGAGCCGAGGGCGTTATGGCACAGATACGCAGTATTTT | CASRGRYGTDTQYF
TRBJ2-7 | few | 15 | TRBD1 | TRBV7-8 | TGTGCCAGCAGCTTGGGATCCCAGGGGGCCTACGAGCAGTACTTC | CASSLGSQGAYEQYF
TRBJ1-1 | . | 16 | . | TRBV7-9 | TGTGCCAGCAGCCGCTGGGCAGGGCCACAGAACACTGAAGCTTTCTTT | CASSRWAGPQNTEAFF
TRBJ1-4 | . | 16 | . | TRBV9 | TGTGCCAGCAGTTCGGGACATCGGGGCACCGGTGAAAAACTGTTTTTT | CASSSGHRGTGEKLFF
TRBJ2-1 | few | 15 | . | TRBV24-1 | TGTGCCACCAGTGGGGACAATATGGACTACAATGAGCAGTTCTTC | CATSGDNMDYNEQFF
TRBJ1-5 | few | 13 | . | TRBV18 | TGTGCCAGCTCACCACTCGACAATCAGCCCCAGCATTTT | CASSPLDNQPQHF
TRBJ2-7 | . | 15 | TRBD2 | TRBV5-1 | TGCGCCAGCAGCTTTACTAGCGGTCCTTCCTACGAGCAGTACTTC | CASSFTSGPSYEQYF
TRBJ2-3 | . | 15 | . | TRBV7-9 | TGTGCCAGCAGCTTAGCGGCAGGGGAGACAGATACGCAGTATTTT | CASSLAAGETDTQYF
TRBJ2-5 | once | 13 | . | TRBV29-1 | TGCAGCGTTGAGGGCCTAGAACAAGAGACCCAGTACTTC | CSVEGLEQETQYF
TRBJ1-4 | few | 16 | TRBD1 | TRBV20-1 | TGCAGTGCTAGAGATCAGGGGACAGGGCCTAATGAAAAACTGTTTTTT | CSARDQGTGPNEKLFF
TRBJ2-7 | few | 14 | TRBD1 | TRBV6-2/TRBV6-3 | TGTGCCAGCAACCCCGGGACAGGGATATACGAGCAGTACTTC | CASNPGTGIYEQYF
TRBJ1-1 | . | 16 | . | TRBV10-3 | TGTGCCATCAGTGAGTCCCGGGGGCGCCAGGGCACTGAAGCTTTCTTT | CAISESRGRQGTEAFF
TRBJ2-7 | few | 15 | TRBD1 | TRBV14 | TGTGCCAGCAGTCGCCGGGACAGGGGCATATACGAGCAGTACTTC | CASSRRDRGIYEQYF
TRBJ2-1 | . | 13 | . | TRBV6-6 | TGTGCCAGCAGTTACCCGGACATCCCCGGGCAGTTCTTC | CASSYPDIPGQFF
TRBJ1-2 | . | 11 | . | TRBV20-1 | TGCAGTGCCTCAGCCGAAGGGGGCTACACCTTC | CSASAEGGYTF
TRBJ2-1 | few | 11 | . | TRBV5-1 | TGCGCCAGCAGGGGTCTATCTGAGCAGTTCTTC | CASRGLSEQFF